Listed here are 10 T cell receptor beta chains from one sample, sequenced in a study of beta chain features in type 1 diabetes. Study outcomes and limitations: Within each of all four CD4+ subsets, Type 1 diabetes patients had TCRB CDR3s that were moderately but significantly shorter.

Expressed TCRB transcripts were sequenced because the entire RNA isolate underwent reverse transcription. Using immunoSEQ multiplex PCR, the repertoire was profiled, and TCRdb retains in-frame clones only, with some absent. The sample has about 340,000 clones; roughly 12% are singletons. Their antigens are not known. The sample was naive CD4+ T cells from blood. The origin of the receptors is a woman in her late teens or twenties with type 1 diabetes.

CDR3 coding DNA: TGCGCCAGCAGCTCCGGCCTCAGGGAATCCTACGAGCAGTACGTC. It specifies CASSSGLRESYEQYV. The chain recombines TRBV5-1 with TRBJ2-7, with D perhaps TRBD1 (5 bases). Germline loops: CDR1 SGHRS, CDR2 YFSETQ. The CDR3 is 15 residues long. The V gene lost 3 bases and the J gene lost 1 base, with 14 bases spanning the gap.

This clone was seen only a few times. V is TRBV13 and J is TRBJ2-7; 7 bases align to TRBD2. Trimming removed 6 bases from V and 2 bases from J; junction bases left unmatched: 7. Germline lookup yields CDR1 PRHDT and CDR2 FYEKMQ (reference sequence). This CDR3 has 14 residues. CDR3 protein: CASSRAGDTYEQYF. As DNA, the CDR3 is TGTGCCAGCAGTCGGGCGGGAGACACCTACGAGCAGTACTTC.

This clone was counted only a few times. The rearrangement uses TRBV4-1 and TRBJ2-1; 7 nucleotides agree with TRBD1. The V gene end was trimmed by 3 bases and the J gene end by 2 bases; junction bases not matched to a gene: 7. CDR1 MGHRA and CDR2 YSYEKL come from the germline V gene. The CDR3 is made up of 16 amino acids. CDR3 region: CASSHTQGLPYNEQFF. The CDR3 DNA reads TGCGCCAGCAGCCATACACAGGGGCTACCCTACAATGAGCAGTTCTTC.

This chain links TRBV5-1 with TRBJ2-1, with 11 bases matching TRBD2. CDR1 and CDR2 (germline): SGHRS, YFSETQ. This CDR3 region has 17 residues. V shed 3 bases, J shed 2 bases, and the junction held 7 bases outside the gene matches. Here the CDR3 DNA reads TGCGCCAGCAGCTGGAACCGACTAGCGGGACCCTACAATGAGCAGTTCTTC. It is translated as CASSWNRLAGPYNEQFF.

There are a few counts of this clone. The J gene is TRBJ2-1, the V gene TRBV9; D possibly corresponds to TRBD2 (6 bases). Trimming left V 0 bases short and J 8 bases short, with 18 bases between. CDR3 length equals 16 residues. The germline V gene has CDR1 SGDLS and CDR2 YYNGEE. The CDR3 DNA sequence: TGTGCCAGCAGCGTAGTCGGAGGGCCCCCGGGGGATGAGCAGTTCTTC. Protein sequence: CASSVVGGPPGDEQFF.

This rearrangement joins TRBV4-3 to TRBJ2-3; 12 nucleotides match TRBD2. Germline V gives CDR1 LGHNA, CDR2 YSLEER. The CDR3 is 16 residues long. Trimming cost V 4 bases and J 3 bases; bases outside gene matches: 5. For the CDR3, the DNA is TGCGCCAGCAGCCCGCTAGCGGGAGGGGCGACAGATACGCAGTATTTT. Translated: CASSPLAGGATDTQYF.

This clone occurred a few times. The CDR3 bases are TGTGCCAGCGGTAACAGGGGGCAAGAGACCCAGTACTTC. Translated: CASGNRGQETQYF. The J gene is TRBJ2-5, the V gene TRBV6-6; TRBD1 aligns across 8 bases. Germline V lookup: CDR1 MNHNY, CDR2 SVGAGI (reference sequence). V trimming: 8 bases; J trimming: 2 bases; junction bases outside the gene matches: 4. The CDR3 runs to 13 residues.

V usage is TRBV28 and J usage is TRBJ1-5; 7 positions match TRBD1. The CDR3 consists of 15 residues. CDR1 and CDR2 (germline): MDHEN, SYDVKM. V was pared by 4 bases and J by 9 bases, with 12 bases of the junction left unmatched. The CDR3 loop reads CASSWGQSSIRPQHF. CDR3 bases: TGTGCCAGCAGTTGGGGACAGTCCTCGATTCGGCCCCAGCATTTT. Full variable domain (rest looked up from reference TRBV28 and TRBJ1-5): DVKVTQSSRYLVKRTGEKVFLECVQDMDHENMFWYRQDPGLGLRLIYFSYDVKMKEKGDIPEGYSVSREKKERFSLILESASTNQTSMYLCASSWGQSSIRPQHFGDGTRLSIL.

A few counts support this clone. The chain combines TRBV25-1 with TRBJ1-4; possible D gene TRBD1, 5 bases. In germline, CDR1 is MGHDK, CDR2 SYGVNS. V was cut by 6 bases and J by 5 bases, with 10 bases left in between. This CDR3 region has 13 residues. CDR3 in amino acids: CASRDRLNEKLFF. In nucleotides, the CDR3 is TGTGCCAGCAGAGACAGACTGAATGAAAAACTGTTTTTT.

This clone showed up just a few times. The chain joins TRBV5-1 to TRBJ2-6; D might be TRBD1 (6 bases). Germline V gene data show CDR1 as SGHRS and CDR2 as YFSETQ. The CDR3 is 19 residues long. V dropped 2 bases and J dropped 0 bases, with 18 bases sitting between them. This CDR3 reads CASSLTTGQSYSGANVLTF. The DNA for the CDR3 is TGCGCCAGCAGCTTAACGACAGGCCAATCATACTCTGGGGCCAACGTCCTGACTTTC.